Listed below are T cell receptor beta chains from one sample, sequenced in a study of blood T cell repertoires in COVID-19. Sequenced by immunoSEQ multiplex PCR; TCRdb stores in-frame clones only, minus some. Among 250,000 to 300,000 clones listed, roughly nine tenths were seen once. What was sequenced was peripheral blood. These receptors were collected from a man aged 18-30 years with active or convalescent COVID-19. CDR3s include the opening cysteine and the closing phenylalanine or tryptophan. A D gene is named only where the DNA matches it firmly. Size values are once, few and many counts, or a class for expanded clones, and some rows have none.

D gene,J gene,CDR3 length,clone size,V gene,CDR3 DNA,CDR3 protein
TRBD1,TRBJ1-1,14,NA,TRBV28,TGTGCCAGCAGTCCACAGGGGTGGTATAATGAAGCTTTCTTT,CASSPQGWYNEAFF
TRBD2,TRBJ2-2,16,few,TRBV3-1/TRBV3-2,TGTGCCAGCAGACTTCTTAGCGGGGGGCCCACCGGGGAGCTGTTTTTT,CASRLLSGGPTGELFF
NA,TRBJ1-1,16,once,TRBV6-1,TGTGCCAGCAGTGATCCGGCAGGGAGGATGAACACTGAAGCTTTCTTT,CASSDPAGRMNTEAFF
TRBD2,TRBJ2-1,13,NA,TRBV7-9,TGTGCCAGCAGCTTAGCGCGGGGGGGGCCTCAGTTCTTC,CASSLARGGPQFF
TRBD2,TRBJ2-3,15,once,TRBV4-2,TGTGCCAGCAGCCAACGACCCGGGGGGTCAGATACGCAGTATTTT,CASSQRPGGSDTQYF
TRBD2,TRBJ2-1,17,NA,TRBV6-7,TGTGCCAGCAGGGAGATTATAGCGGGAGCGATGTGCGATGAGCAGTTCTTC,CASREIIAGAMCDEQFF
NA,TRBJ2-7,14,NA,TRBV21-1,TGTGCCAGCAGTGGGACTAGAGATCTTTGCGTGCAGTACTTC,CASSGTRDLCVQYF
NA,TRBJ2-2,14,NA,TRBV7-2,TGTGCCAGCAGCTTATGGCTCCTTAACGGGGAGCTGTTTTTT,CASSLWLLNGELFF
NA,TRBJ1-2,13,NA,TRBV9,TGTGCCAGCAGCAACACACCCCGCTATGGCTACACCTTC,CASSNTPRYGYTF
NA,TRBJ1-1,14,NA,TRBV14,TGTGCCAGCAGGCAACAGGGTATGGGCACTGAAGCTTTCTTT,CASRQQGMGTEAFF
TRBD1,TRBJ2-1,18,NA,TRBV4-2,TGTGCCAGCAGCCAAGGACACTTCGACAGGGGAGGCTACAATGAGCAGTTCTTC,CASSQGHFDRGGYNEQFF
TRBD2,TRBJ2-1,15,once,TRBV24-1,TGTGCCACCGGACCTAGCGGGGGGCAGGGGAATGAGCAGTTCTTC,CATGPSGGQGNEQFF
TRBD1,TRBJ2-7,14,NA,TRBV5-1,TGCGCCAGCAGCTTCGGGACAGGGGTCTACGAGCAGTACTTC,CASSFGTGVYEQYF
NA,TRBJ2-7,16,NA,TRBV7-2,TGTGCCAGCAGCTTTTCGGTCGCACAGGAGATCTACGAGCAGTACTTC,CASSFSVAQEIYEQYF
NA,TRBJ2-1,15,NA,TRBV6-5,TGTGCCAGCAGCTTCGACTCGAACGGTCTTAATGAGCAGTTCTTC,CASSFDSNGLNEQFF
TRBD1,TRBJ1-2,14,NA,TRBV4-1,TGCGCCAGCAGCCAAACAGGGGCCGGGCACGGCTACACCTTC,CASSQTGAGHGYTF
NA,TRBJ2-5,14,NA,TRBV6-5,TGTGCCAGCAGTTACTCGAGGCGGAGGGAGACCCAGTACTTC,CASSYSRRRETQYF
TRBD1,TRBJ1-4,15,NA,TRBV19,TGTGCCAGTACCTCAAGACAGGGAGGAGGTGAAAAACTGTTTTTT,CASTSRQGGGEKLFF
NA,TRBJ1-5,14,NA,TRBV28,TGTGCCAGCAGTCTGAGTTTGGGCAATCAGCCCCAGCATTTT,CASSLSLGNQPQHF
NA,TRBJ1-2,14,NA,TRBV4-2,TGTGCCAGCAGCCAAGAGGCAGGGGCCCATGGCTACACCTTC,CASSQEAGAHGYTF
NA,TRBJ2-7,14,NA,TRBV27,TGTGCCAGCAGTTGGGCAGGCCAAAGGGGCTGGCAGTACTTC,CASSWAGQRGWQYF